What follows is one T cell receptor beta chain and its context. Its cognate antigen has yet to be identified. Base qualities are not recorded, but no much larger clone differs from it by a single base. The sample comes from a study of cytomegalovirus exposure and HLA in healthy donors (TCRdb year 2017). General notes on the study: In an earlier analysis of approximately 500 of the donors, 276 Gb of sequence data and 117 million unique TCR beta sequences from 150 million to 200 million T cells were reported. About 280 gigabases of sequencing data and 91 million or so unique TCR sequences made up an early release that covered under 750 HLA-typed donors. Among the approximately 400 genotyped donors, more than 70% belonged to the genetic ancestry cluster associated with self-reported Caucasian donors. The study aimed to test whether signatures of past pathogen exposure could be identified by cataloging public T cell receptors. The study profiled the T cell repertoires of 500 to 800 subjects by immunosequencing and related them to cytomegalovirus serostatus. In addition to the first cohort of 500 to 850 subjects, a separate validation cohort of over 90 different subjects was used. High-throughput TCR immunosequencing, statistical association of individual TCRs with disease status, and machine learning were combined to predict cytomegalovirus infection status. A later analysis re-analyzed previously published TCR beta repertoires from 666 donors and added high-resolution HLA genotyping to study TCR occurrence patterns. Rather than using new phenotypic data, the later analysis identified candidate immune exposures from TCR beta sequences and from how often those sequences occurred across donors. In an earlier analysis of 500 to 650 of the donors, high-throughput TCR beta sequencing was used to judge whether each TCR beta V gene segment behaved as functional or pseudogenic. Donor age, sex, ethnicity and CMV serostatus were collected together with the repertoire data. In a later genetic analysis, genome-wide SNP genotypes for about 65% of the roughly 670 donors were used, and that subset was treated as a discovery cohort. All discovery cohort repertoires had been generated using a single sequencing platform. HLA typing covered class I and class II loci at four-digit resolution. The number of typed donors differed by locus: about 629-640 for A, B, C, DRB1 and DQB1; approximately 540 for DQA1; 606 for DPA1; and some 450 for DPB1. Several DR-DQ haplotypes were handled as single units for association and clustering, since linkage in the cohort was strong. Across around 400 genotyped donors of the cohort, an average of approximately 240,000 unique TCR beta nucleotide sequences per donor were sequenced, and 15% to 20% of those sequences were non-productive. Overall study outcomes, separate from this receptor: The study listed 164 TCR beta chains as associated with cytomegalovirus. Broadly in line with IMGT annotations, most TCR beta V segments showed up in productive rearrangements about 90% or about 30% of the time in an earlier analysis of approximately 600 of the donors. Because counts were too low, about 18 rarely observed V segments, including chromosome 9 orphons, were left out of the earlier analysis of 500 to 650 of the donors. In this cohort, only TCR beta chains were sequenced, and detectable features were limited by the absence of alpha or paired-chain data. Presence/absence analyses assumed roughly uniform sequencing depth across donors, an assumption that may not hold. CMV serostatus was the only immune exposure information available for the cohort. A further reported finding was that TCR beta sequences accurately predicted the HLA-A and HLA-B alleles for most subjects in the first cohort. Because HLA typing was unavailable for some donors at each locus, only the typed subset was used in association tests. Compared with equally common non-associated chains, HLA-associated TCR beta chains in a later analysis were more clonally expanded and had lower generation probabilities. The classifier was reported to diagnose cytomegalovirus status with high specificity and sensitivity in both the original cohort and the validation cohort. The 87-base-pair reads could not distinguish some IMGT-functional V segments, including TRBV6-2 and TRBV6-3, so those segments were excluded. In a later analysis, most CMV-associated TCR beta chains were found to appear HLA-restricted, with HLA associations seemingly driven largely by CMV exposure. Strong co-occurrence of HLA alleles, especially DR and DQ, made assigning TCR associations to individual alleles difficult. The sequencing pipeline was judged likely to have produced a cluster of highly shared sequence variants as a technical artifact. Specific HLA alleles were associated with roughly 16,000 TCR beta sequences at a false discovery rate of 0.05 in a later analysis. A later analysis found that TCR association rates varied across HLA loci, with DRB1 alleles showing the most associated TCRs and HLA-C alleles the fewest. According to the authors, the approach could potentially be generalized to other disease states and immunological phenotypes. A later analysis reported that several top co-occurrence clusters appeared linked to parvovirus B19, influenza, CMV and Epstein-Barr virus. Most TCR sequences were observed very rarely across donors, whereas some public TCRs were present in many individuals. In a later genetic analysis, fewer N-insertions in productive TCRs were reported among donors in an Asian-associated ancestry cluster than the roughly 670-donor mean. V-gene and J-gene trimming of TCR beta chains was associated with a missense DCLRE1C variant in a later genetic analysis, and the association was replicated in an independent cohort. In vitro tests confirmed that three of the cytomegalovirus-associated TCR beta chains recognize cytomegalovirus antigens. Correlated functional status among segregating V segments might be attributable to linkage disequilibrium, but an unknown experimental factor could not be ruled out.

V lost 4 bases and J lost 4 bases, and the count of bases not matched to a germline gene is 10. Taken from the germline V gene (reference sequence), the CDR1 and CDR2 loops are LNHDA and SQIVND. The CDR3 measures 16 amino acids from cysteine to phenylalanine. Only the CDR3 region is kept as DNA, spanning 48 bases read in frame from base 1. The cohort was made up of 500 to 800 healthy bone marrow donors. At the time of sampling, all cohort members were nominally healthy, though unrecorded immune exposures were likely present. The donor was CMV seronegative and was included in the group of about 400 seronegative cohort members. Each donor provided a peripheral blood sample, and peripheral blood mononuclear cells were used for TCR beta sequencing. Genomic DNA extraction from the blood cell samples was performed with the Qiagen DNeasy Blood Extraction Kit. Libraries came from the immunoSEQ multiplex PCR assay. For the multiplex PCR, a mixture combining 60 forward primers for TCR Vbeta segments and 13 reverse primers for TCR Jbeta segments was used. Amplification of the CDR3 region of rearranged TCR beta genes was performed with a multiplex PCR assay on genomic DNA. The Illumina HiSeq System was used to sequence the amplified TCR beta libraries as 87-base-pair reads. In the source study's methods: Across the 700 or so repertoires, a later analysis counted tens of millions of unique TCR beta chains, 9.5 million to 12 million of which were shared by at least two donors. Raw reads were error-corrected and collapsed into unique sequences by a nearest-neighbor algorithm in which closely related sequences were merged to remove PCR and sequencing errors. CDR3 sequences were aligned to IMGT reference sequences to assign V, D and J gene segments. For a sequence to be retained, at least a six-nucleotide match to both a V gene segment and a J gene segment was required. Rearrangements were classified as productive when the CDR3 lacked stop codons and remained in frame with V and J, and all other rearrangements were classified as non-productive. Following IMGT convention, CDR3 was defined as the stretch from the second conserved V-encoded cysteine up to the conserved J-encoded phenylalanine. Sequences without an unambiguous match to a single V gene segment were excluded from the earlier analysis of approximately 600 of the donors. In an earlier analysis of roughly 500 of the donors, V segments were called functional above 56.7% productive rearrangements and were called segregating when the between-donor standard deviation exceeded 5%. A statistical classification framework was developed to diagnose cytomegalovirus status using the catalog of TCR beta chain sequences. V and J gene assignment, in a later analysis, came from comparing TCR nucleotide sequences with IMGT/GENE-DB human TR gene sequences. In a later analysis, CDR3 sequences and most-parsimonious VDJ recombination scenarios were assigned using the TCRdist pipeline. A later analysis defined each TCR beta chain by its CDR3 amino acid sequence plus V-gene family, and excluded reads lacking a unique V-gene family. A later analysis removed 600 or so highly shared, low-generation-probability nucleotide sequences to deal with suspected cross-contamination and a sequencing artifact. A later analysis calculated a clonal expansion index for each public chain from normalized within-repertoire ranks of inferred template counts. In a later analysis, generation probabilities were computed using a VDJ recombination model fitted to out-of-frame rearrangements, and the results were checked against IGoR. Hypergeometric tests were used in a later analysis to score TCR-TCR, TCR-HLA and TCR-CMV co-occurrence, with a repertoire-size bias correction applied to the TCR pairs. To estimate false discovery rates, a later analysis permuted the HLA or CMV assignments 20 times. In a later analysis, co-occurring TCRs were grouped with DBSCAN, and TCRdist sequence similarity was added when clustering was performed within HLA-allele-positive subsets. Repertoires with fewer than 30,000 or more than 120,000 public chains, plus five repertoires with anomalous nucleotide sharing, were excluded from co-occurrence clustering. TCRdb obtained this table from immuneACCESS and retained in-frame rearrangements with V and J assigned. These tables miss some clones; where compared with another copy, unresolved V genes account for less than half of the shortfall, and the remainder is unexplained. V and J calls and clone size are given by that table; D and trimming were obtained from the DNA. The sample yields roughly 120,000 clones; approximately 80% were counted once. In total, the top ten clones hold nearly 0.9% of the sample.

The chain links TRBV19 with TRBJ2-1, and 7 junctional nucleotides match TRBD2. This receptor was taken from a woman aged 30 to 39 in good health and CMV-seronegative. Sequencing was performed on PBMCs. The CDR3 reads CASSTSGLRPYNEQFF. The DNA reads as follows: TGTGCCAGTAGTACATCGGGACTACGGCCGTACAATGAGCAGTTCTTC.